This passage covers 3 T cell receptor beta chains from one sample sequenced in a study of identical twins. TCRdb passed the 5' RACE reads through MiXCR, listing each CDR3 protein once. The profile shows 1.5 million to 2 million distinct CDR3 sequences, less than 35% of them singletons. Sequences were obtained from cord blood. The receptor set was obtained from a newborn girl in good health.

The chain carries TRBV9 and TRBJ2-6; perhaps D is TRBD1 or TRBD2 (5 bases each). The germline V and J ends were trimmed by 0 bases and 0 bases, with 13 bases remaining between them. This CDR3 comprises 18 residues. Germline-derived CDR1 and CDR2 are SGDLS and YYNGEE. CDR3 in amino acids: CASSVGGSGLSGANVLTF. The CDR3 DNA reads as TGTGCCAGCAGCGTAGGGGGGAGTGGGCTCTCTGGGGCCAACGTCCTGACTTTC.

At least ten counts were recorded for this clonotype. The chain has TRBV3-1 and TRBJ2-5; TRBD2 agrees at 7 bases. Germline V gene sequence: CDR1 LGHDT, CDR2 YNNKEL (reference sequence). After removal of 0 bases from V and 1 base from J, the junction contained 2 bases not matched to a gene. The CDR3 loop spans 15 amino acids. The CDR3 protein is CASSQDGTTQETQYF. The CDR3 nucleotides read TGTGCCAGCAGCCAAGATGGGACTACCCAAGAGACCCAGTACTTC.

Comments on this clonotype: At one boundary the junction diverges from the germline segment, which might be a read error. The V and J genes are TRBV20-1 and TRBJ2-3, with 8 bases identical to TRBD2. The germline gives CDR1 DFQATT, CDR2 SNEGSKA (reference sequence). This CDR3 is 14 amino acids long. CDR3 nucleotides: TGCAGTACTAGACGTGGAGCGGGAGCAGATACGCAGTATTTT. Its translation: CSTRRGAGADTQYF.